This T cell receptor (beta chain) was identified in a study of blood T cell repertoires in COVID-19. Trimming took 5 bases from V and 6 from J, leaving 17 bases between them. Germline V gene lookup returns CDR1 SEHNR and CDR2 FQNEAQ (reference sequence). The CDR3 is 14 residues long. How the authors handled the data: Scientists estimated how many nucleated cells there were by amplifying reference gene primers. The assay was immunoSEQ multiplex PCR, and TCRdb's table has in-frame clones only and misses some. V, J and clone size derive from that table, while D and trimming were established from the DNA sequence. The data show about 200,000 clones, around 85% seen once.

The sample comprised peripheral blood. This receptor was taken from a woman older than 75 with acute or convalescent COVID-19. This sequence joins TRBV7-9 and TRBJ2-7, with a weak D call TRBD2 (5 bases). This CDR3 reads CASSASGEGGEQYF. In nucleotides, the CDR3 is TGTGCCAGCAGCGCCAGCGGAGAGGGTGGCGAGCAGTACTTC.